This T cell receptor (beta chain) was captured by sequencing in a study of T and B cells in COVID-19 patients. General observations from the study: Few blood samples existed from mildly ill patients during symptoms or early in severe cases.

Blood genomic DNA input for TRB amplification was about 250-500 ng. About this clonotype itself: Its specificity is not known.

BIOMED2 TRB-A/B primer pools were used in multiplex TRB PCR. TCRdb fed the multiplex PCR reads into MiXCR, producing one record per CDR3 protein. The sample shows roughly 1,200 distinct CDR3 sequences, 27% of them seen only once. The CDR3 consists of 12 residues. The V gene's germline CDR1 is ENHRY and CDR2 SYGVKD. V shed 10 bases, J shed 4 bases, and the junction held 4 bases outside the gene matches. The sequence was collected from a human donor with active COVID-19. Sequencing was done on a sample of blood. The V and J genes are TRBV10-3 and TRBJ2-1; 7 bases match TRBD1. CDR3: CATRQGYNEQFF. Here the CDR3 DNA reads TGTGCCACCCGACAGGGTTACAATGAGCAGTTCTTC.